This T cell receptor beta chain comes out of a study of cytomegalovirus exposure and HLA in healthy donors. TCRdb's copy holds only in-frame clones and misses some; the assay was immunoSEQ multiplex PCR. The table has under 95,000 clones, 90% to 95% seen once. This sequence was found in a woman under 30 in good health and CMV-seronegative. Sequenced material: PBMCs.

CDR3 amino acids: CASSTQGQGPGNEQFF. The CDR3 DNA reads TGTGCCAGCAGCACCCAAGGACAGGGGCCTGGCAATGAGCAGTTCTTC. The V call is TRBV28, the J call TRBJ2-1, with 9 bases aligning to TRBD1. The CDR3 has 16 amino acids. Trimming cost V 6 bases and J 6 bases; bases outside gene matches: 12. CDR1 is MDHEN, CDR2 SYDVKM, per germline.